One and the same sample provided the 5 T cell receptor beta chains below, sequenced in a study of shared clonotypes between healthy human individuals. The data were produced by immunoSEQ multiplex PCR, yet TCRdb's version contains in-frame clones alone and is incomplete. This table has some 2,100,000 clones, nearly 97% appearing once. Sequencing was done on a sample of naive CD4+ T cells sorted from blood. Subset specified: CD45RA+ positively selected. The receptors shown here come from a man aged 18-30 years in good health.

This clone was seen a few times. The same CDR3 can be traced to other DNA sequences in this sample. CDR3 amino acids: CASSEAGNEQFF. CDR3 DNA: TGTGCCAGCAGTGAAGCGGGGAATGAGCAGTTCTTC. The rearrangement links TRBV2 to TRBJ2-1; the D is unclear. V lost 0 bases, J lost 7 bases, and 4 bases lay in between. The CDR3 has 12 amino acids. Looked up from germline, CDR1 is SNHLY and CDR2 is FYNNEI.

The V gene is TRBV6-1, the J gene TRBJ1-5, with no clear D. The V gene lost 6 bases and the J gene lost 4 bases, with 16 bases spanning the gap. From germline, CDR1 is MNHNS and CDR2 SASEGT. The length of the CDR3 is 15 residues. This CDR3 is CASRADSAINQPQHF. The CDR3 region has the DNA TGTGCCAGCAGGGCGGACTCAGCGATTAATCAGCCCCAGCATTTT.

This sequence joins TRBV19 and TRBJ1-2; D is possibly TRBD1 (5 bases). The CDR3 has 12 residues. CDR1 and CDR2 (germline): LNHDA, SQIVND (reference sequence). Between the trimmed V and J ends, which lost 7 bases and 7 bases, there was a span of 13 bases. CDR3 in amino acids: CASTRGSGGYTF. CDR3 sequence (DNA): TGTGCCAGTACTAGGGGTTCCGGTGGCTACACCTTC.

This rearrangement joins TRBV6-1 to TRBJ1-5, with D uncertain. The germline V gene encodes CDR1 MNHNS and CDR2 SASEGT. This CDR3 has 15 residues. Trimming shortened V by 2 bases and J by 1 base, and 9 bases separated the two germline ends. The chain's CDR3 is CASSEYSRSNQPQHF. In nucleotides, the CDR3 is TGTGCCAGCAGTGAATACAGTAGGAGCAATCAGCCCCAGCATTTT.

The genes are TRBV6-1 and TRBJ2-1; 13 bases align to TRBD2. The CDR3 is made up of 17 amino acids. Germline assignment: CDR1 MNHNS and CDR2 SASEGT. J was trimmed by 2 bases and V by 6 bases; bases with no gene match: 7. In nucleotides, the CDR3 is TGTGCCAGCAGGGAACCGGGACTAGCGGGAACCTACAATGAGCAGTTCTTC. It yields the protein CASREPGLAGTYNEQFF.